Below, 31 T cell receptor beta chains from the same sample are listed, as sequenced in a study of cytomegalovirus exposure and HLA in healthy donors. TCRdb keeps only in-frame clones here, not all; method: immunoSEQ multiplex PCR. In the table there are 120,000 or so clones, 70% to 90% of which are singletons. The sample consisted of PBMCs. The receptors come from a woman under 30 in good health and CMV-seronegative.

This clone has only a few counts. The J gene is TRBJ1-1, the V gene TRBV5-1; 10 nucleotides line up with TRBD1. The CDR3 is 15 amino acids. V was pared by 4 bases and J by 1 base, with 4 bases of the junction left unmatched. CDR1 and CDR2 (germline): SGHRS, YFSETQ. In DNA form, the CDR3 reads TGCGCCAGCAGCACGGGACAGGGGCCGAACACTGAAGCTTTCTTT. Translation gives CASSTGQGPNTEAFF.

V usage is TRBV6-1 and J usage is TRBJ2-7; unclear D gene. The CDR3 is 13 residues long. Germline V gene lookup returns CDR1 MNHNS and CDR2 SASEGT. V dropped 7 bases and J dropped 1 base, with 11 bases sitting between them. The CDR3: CASKVSESYEQYF. DNA of the CDR3: TGTGCCAGCAAGGTGTCGGAGTCCTACGAGCAGTACTTC.

The rearrangement links TRBV7-9 to TRBJ1-5; weak D call: TRBD1 (5 bases). Trimming removed 0 bases from V and 0 bases from J, with 9 bases in between. CDR1 is SEHNR, CDR2 FQNEAQ, per germline (reference sequence). The CDR3 sequence is 16 residues long. The CDR3 reads CASSLALGDSNQPQHF. The CDR3 bases are TGTGCCAGCAGCTTAGCGCTAGGGGATAGCAATCAGCCCCAGCATTTT.

J is TRBJ2-3 and V is TRBV12-5; the D gene is possibly TRBD2 (6 bases). CDR3 length: 14 amino acids. V was cut by 6 bases and J by 0 bases, with 10 bases left in between. Germline values: CDR1 LGHNT, CDR2 FRNRAP. For the CDR3, the DNA is TGTGCTAGTGGGAGGCGGGAAAGCACAGATACGCAGTATTTT. This translates into CASGRRESTDTQYF.

This clone was observed a single time. The chain couples TRBV2 to TRBJ2-1, with 7 bases that match TRBD2. The CDR3 sequence is 15 residues long. After removal of 11 bases from V and 4 bases from J, the junction contained 14 bases not matched to a gene. CDR1 is SNHLY, CDR2 FYNNEI, per germline. CDR3 DNA: TGTGCCGGAAGTTCTAGGGGCGGGGGTTACAATGAGCAGTTCTTC. Encoded protein: CAGSSRGGGYNEQFF. Using reference TRBV2 and TRBJ2-1 for the parts outside the CDR3, the full variable domain is EPEVTQTPSHQVTQMGQEVILRCVPISNHLYFYWYRQILGQKVEFLVSFYNNEISEKSEIFDDQFSVERPDGSNFTLKIRSTKLEDSAMYFCAGSSRGGGYNEQFFGPGTRLTVL.

The table lists this clone with a count of one. This sequence joins TRBV5-1 and TRBJ1-2; unclear D gene. This CDR3 is 14 amino acids long. V shed 3 bases and J shed 7 bases, with 16 bases lying between them. Germline assignment: CDR1 SGHRS and CDR2 YFSETQ. In nucleotides, the CDR3 is TGCGCCAGCAGCTCCCTGACACTTAATACTGGCTACACCTTC. Translation: CASSSLTLNTGYTF.

The rearrangement links TRBV28 to TRBJ2-7; 10 bases are a match to TRBD2. V shed 5 bases, J shed 0 bases, and the junction held 1 base outside the gene matches. Per the germline V gene, CDR1 is MDHEN and CDR2 is SYDVKM. This CDR3 spans 14 amino acids. The DNA of the CDR3 is TGTGCCAGCAGTGTAGCGGGAGGCTCCTACGAGCAGTACTTC. Translated, it gives CASSVAGGSYEQYF.

The chain is built from TRBV5-8 and TRBJ2-3; possibly TRBD1 for D (6 bases). The CDR3 has 16 amino acids. Germline-derived CDR1 and CDR2 are SGHTS and YDEGEE. The V end lost 0 bases, the J end lost 0 bases, and 11 bases lay between the germline ends. CDR3 nucleotides: TGTGCCAGCAGCTTGGGGACAGTCCATAGCACAGATACGCAGTATTTT. Its translation is CASSLGTVHSTDTQYF.

The DNA for the CDR3 is TGCGCCAGCAGCTTTTCTGGCGGCGGGGAAAATTCACCCCTCCACTTT. Its translation: CASSFSGGGENSPLHF. V is TRBV5-1 and J is TRBJ1-6, with D uncertain. Germline CDR1 reads SGHRS; CDR2 reads YFSETQ. Trimming cost V 2 bases and J 7 bases, with 16 bases left between them. The CDR3 sequence is 16 residues long.

There are a few counts of this clone. The chain is built from TRBV10-1 and TRBJ1-5; D is uncertain. The germline V gene encodes CDR1 WNHNN and CDR2 SYGVQD (reference sequence). This CDR3 is built from 16 residues. V lost 5 bases and J 1 base, leaving 15 bases between the germline ends. The CDR3 DNA sequence: TGCGCCAGCAGTCGGAGGGCCGCTCGGAGCAATCAGCCCCAGCATTTT. Translating it yields CASSRRAARSNQPQHF.

The V call is TRBV7-8, the J call TRBJ1-5; no reliable D call. This CDR3 has 15 residues. The germline V gene encodes CDR1 SGHVS and CDR2 FQNEAQ. V was clipped by 2 bases and J by 5 bases, with 13 bases between them. This chain's CDR3 is CASSLFATRDQPQHF. The DNA of the CDR3 is TGTGCCAGCAGCTTATTTGCAACCCGGGATCAGCCCCAGCATTTT.

This rearrangement joins TRBV7-8 to TRBJ2-4; 10 bases are shared with TRBD2. CDR3 length: 15 amino acids. Germline CDR1 is SGHVS and CDR2 is FQNEAQ. Trimming took 5 bases from V and 8 from J; bases not matched to a gene: 9. CDR3 residues: CASSPGGSGGYIQYF. The CDR3 DNA is TGTGCCAGCAGCCCTGGGGGTAGCGGGGGGTACATTCAGTACTTC. Drawing the rest from reference TRBV7-8 and TRBJ2-4, the complete variable domain is GAGVSQSPRYKVAKRGQDVALRCDPISGHVSLFWYQQALGQGPEFLTYFQNEAQLDKSGLPSDRFFAERPEGSVSTLKIQRTQQEDSAVYLCASSPGGSGGYIQYFGAGTRLSVL.

The rearrangement uses TRBV18 and TRBJ2-5, with 7 positions matching TRBD1. This CDR3 comprises 13 residues. J lost 4 bases, V lost 6 bases, and 5 bases had no gene match. The germline V gene encodes CDR1 KGHSH and CDR2 LQKENI. The CDR3 protein is CASSLRQGETQYF. The CDR3 nucleotides are TGTGCCAGCTCGCTCCGACAGGGAGAGACCCAGTACTTC.

This clone showed up just once. The V and J genes are TRBV5-1 and TRBJ2-7; tentatively, D is TRBD2 (5 bases). The CDR3 length is 13 residues. The V end lost 5 bases, the J end lost 0 bases, and 9 bases lay between the germline ends. CDR1 SGHRS and CDR2 YFSETQ come from the germline V gene. CDR3 in amino acids: CASRGASSYEQYF. The CDR3, as DNA: TGCGCCAGCAGGGGAGCCAGCTCCTACGAGCAGTACTTC. Together with reference TRBV5-1 and TRBJ2-7, the CDR3 gives the full variable domain: KAGVTQTPRYLIKTRGQQVTLSCSPISGHRSVSWYQQTPGQGLQFLFEYFSETQRNKGNFPGRFSGRQFSNSRSEMNVSTLELGDSALYLCASRGASSYEQYFGPGTRLTVT.

The V gene is TRBV9, the J gene TRBJ1-6; D is perhaps TRBD1 (6 bases). This CDR3 has 15 residues. CDR1 SGDLS and CDR2 YYNGEE come from the germline V gene. The ends were cut back, 4 bases at V and 10 bases at J, with 18 bases in the middle. The CDR3 reads CASSSRQAPGSPLHF. For the CDR3, the DNA is TGTGCCAGCAGCTCCCGACAGGCCCCTGGGTCACCCCTCCACTTT.

This chain connects TRBV7-2 to TRBJ1-1; D call uncertain. The CDR3 runs 12 residues. Trimming removed 5 bases at V and 7 bases at J, with 11 bases between. Germline V lookup: CDR1 SGHTA, CDR2 FQGNSA. CDR3 DNA sequence: TGTGCCAGCAGCCCCAAAGCGGATGAAGCTTTCTTT. Translation: CASSPKADEAFF.

This chain links TRBV2 with TRBJ1-3; maybe TRBD1 (5 bases). This CDR3 spans 15 amino acids. Germline-derived CDR1 and CDR2 are SNHLY and FYNNEI. Trimming removed 3 bases at V and 2 bases at J, with 11 bases between. CDR3 loop: CASSDDRTTGNTIYF. CDR3 DNA sequence: TGTGCCAGCAGTGATGACAGAACCACTGGAAACACCATATATTTT.

V usage is TRBV5-5 and J usage is TRBJ1-5; D perhaps matches TRBD1 (6 bases). This CDR3 has 15 residues. Trimming removed 4 bases at V and 7 bases at J, with 18 bases between. Per germline, CDR1 SGHKS and CDR2 YYEKEE (reference sequence). The CDR3 bases are TGTGCCAGCAGCCCCGACGGGGACATCGTCCAGCCCCAGCATTTT. Amino acid sequence: CASSPDGDIVQPQHF.

The chain carries TRBV5-4 and TRBJ2-1; D possibly corresponds to TRBD1 (6 bases). Germline CDR1 is SGHNT and CDR2 is YYREEE (reference sequence). V lost 4 bases and J 1 base, leaving 9 bases between the germline ends. The CDR3 runs 14 residues. CDR3 coding DNA: TGTGCCAGCAGCACGGACAGTTCCTACAATGAGCAGTTCTTC. Protein product: CASSTDSSYNEQFF.

This clone was counted once. The chain joins TRBV27 to TRBJ1-5; D not resolved. In germline, CDR1 is MNHEY, CDR2 SMNVEV (reference sequence). This CDR3 is 15 amino acids long. Trimming left V 2 bases short and J 8 bases short, with 16 bases between. CDR3 sequence reads: CASSLRARGMEPQHF. The CDR3 coding sequence is TGTGCCAGCAGTTTAAGGGCCCGGGGTATGGAGCCCCAGCATTTT.

V and J are TRBV6-1 and TRBJ1-5, with 9 bases identical to TRBD1. Germline V gene data show CDR1 as MNHNS and CDR2 as SASEGT. This CDR3 is built from 15 residues. Trimming at V came to 5 bases and at J to 8 bases, leaving 10 bases not matched to a gene. Here the CDR3 reads CASSSGTGISKPQHF. The CDR3 nucleotides read TGTGCCAGCAGTTCCGGGACAGGGATTTCAAAGCCCCAGCATTTT.

The rearrangement joins TRBV5-5 to TRBJ1-5; the match to TRBD1 covers 8 bases. The J segment lost 1 base and the V segment lost 5 bases, leaving 5 bases of the junction unmatched. The CDR3 runs 15 residues. Germline V gene lookup returns CDR1 SGHKS and CDR2 YYEKEE (reference sequence). The CDR3: CASRLTGDSNQPQHF. The DNA for the CDR3 is TGTGCCAGCAGGTTGACAGGGGACAGCAATCAGCCCCAGCATTTT.

Written as DNA, the CDR3 is TGTGCCAGCAGTTTTACATTCGGGGAGCTGTTTTTT. Residues: CASSFTFGELFF. This rearrangement joins TRBV28 to TRBJ2-2, with no clear D. The V gene lost 3 bases and the J gene lost 7 bases, with 6 bases spanning the gap. CDR3 size: 12 residues. Germline V lookup: CDR1 MDHEN, CDR2 SYDVKM.

The J gene is TRBJ1-1, the V gene TRBV2; no clear D gene. Trimming removed 1 base from V and 4 bases from J, with 13 bases in between. Germline-derived CDR1 and CDR2 are SNHLY and FYNNEI. The length of the CDR3 is 15 residues. The CDR3 loop reads CASSEVPGEGTEAFF. CDR3 nucleotides: TGTGCCAGCAGTGAAGTACCCGGGGAGGGCACTGAAGCTTTCTTT.

The V call is TRBV28, the J call TRBJ2-1, with D possibly being TRBD2 (6 bases). V was cut by 5 bases and J by 6 bases, with 26 bases left in between. This CDR3 has 18 amino acids. Germline V gene sequence: CDR1 MDHEN, CDR2 SYDVKM. CDR3 in amino acids: CASSPPPLDGQEGNEQFF. The DNA for the CDR3 is TGTGCCAGCAGTCCACCCCCCCTAGACGGGCAGGAGGGCAATGAGCAGTTCTTC. Full variable domain (missing parts from reference TRBV28 and TRBJ2-1): DVKVTQSSRYLVKRTGEKVFLECVQDMDHENMFWYRQDPGLGLRLIYFSYDVKMKEKGDIPEGYSVSREKKERFSLILESASTNQTSMYLCASSPPPLDGQEGNEQFFGPGTRLTVL.

The gene calls are TRBV27 and TRBJ1-4; a weak D match, TRBD1 (6 bases). V lost 4 bases and J 4 bases, leaving 10 bases between the germline ends. The CDR3 has 14 amino acids. The V gene's germline CDR1 is MNHEY and CDR2 SMNVEV (reference sequence). This chain's CDR3 is CASSSGQSNEKLFF. As DNA, the CDR3 is TGTGCCAGCAGTTCCGGACAGAGTAATGAAAAACTGTTTTTT.

This rearrangement joins TRBV11-3 to TRBJ2-7; 13 nucleotides agree with TRBD2. Per germline, CDR1 SGHNT and CDR2 YENEEA. The CDR3 is 15 residues long. The V segment lost 5 bases and the J segment 4 bases; nucleotides outside the gene matches: 5. CDR3 sequence: CASSPGLAGAYEQYF. CDR3 nucleotides: TGTGCCAGCAGCCCAGGACTAGCGGGAGCGTACGAGCAGTACTTC.

V usage is TRBV11-2 and J usage is TRBJ1-2; 8 bases match TRBD1. V shed 5 bases and J 3 bases; nucleotides not matched to a gene: 11. The CDR3 length is 16 residues. CDR1 is SGHAT and CDR2 is FQNNGV in the germline V gene. CDR3 nucleotides: TGTGCCAGCAGCCCCCAACCGGGACAGGCCTACTATGGCTACACCTTC. This codes for CASSPQPGQAYYGYTF.

The V call is TRBV5-5, the J call TRBJ1-5; D is unclear. This CDR3 is 14 amino acids long. The germline V and J ends were trimmed by 2 bases and 0 bases, with 6 bases remaining between them. Germline-derived CDR1 and CDR2 are SGHKS and YYEKEE (reference sequence). Here the CDR3 DNA reads TGTGCCAGCAGCTTACAGCTTAGCAATCAGCCCCAGCATTTT. It specifies CASSLQLSNQPQHF.

The CDR3 spells CASSTGEGRRRITGELFF. The CDR3 bases are TGCGCCAGCAGCACCGGTGAGGGAAGAAGGAGGATCACCGGGGAGCTGTTTTTT. This sequence joins TRBV10-1 and TRBJ2-2; D might be TRBD2 (5 bases). Germline assignment: CDR1 WNHNN and CDR2 SYGVQD (reference sequence). Trimming stripped 6 bases from V and 4 bases from J, with 24 bases between. The CDR3 length is 18 residues.

The rearrangement uses TRBV11-3 and TRBJ2-5; possible D gene TRBD1, 5 bases. CDR1 SGHNT and CDR2 YENEEA come from the germline V gene. The ends were cut back, 2 bases at V and 2 bases at J, with 6 bases in the middle. This CDR3 region has 13 residues. In nucleotides, the CDR3 is TGTGCCAGCAGCTTAAACAGGCAAGAGACCCAGTACTTC. Translation: CASSLNRQETQYF.